The clone carrying this T cell receptor beta chain has a handful of counts. Unique molecular identifiers were used to barcode this TCRbeta library. TCRdb fed the PCR reads into MiXCR, producing one record per CDR3 protein. Of over 300,000 distinct CDR3 sequences in the sample, about 9.4% were seen once. The sample is drawn from a study of T-cell reconstitution after alpha-beta-depleted transplantation in children. The CDR3 has 13 residues. The ends lost 6 bases at V and 12 bases at J; junction bases unmatched: 10. The rearrangement joins TRBV12-3 or TRBV12-4 to TRBJ1-1; the match to TRBD1 covers 10 bases. The sequence came from a human donor who donated a stem cell graft to a child with acute lymphoblastic leukemia. The material was PBMCs from the stem cell graft donor, obtained from the stem cell graft. Here the CDR3 reads CASSRRDRGWSFF. As DNA, the CDR3 is TGTGCCAGCAGCCGCCGGGACAGGGGTTGGTCTTTCTTT.